Listed below are T cell receptor beta chains from one sample, sequenced in a study of blood T cell repertoires in COVID-19. This table comes from immunoSEQ multiplex PCR, and its TCRdb copy is limited to in-frame clones, with some not included. Here the sample spans about 240,000 clones, approximately 83% being singletons. Sequencing input: PBMCs or T cells enriched from blood (not recorded which). The source is a woman in her forties with acute COVID-19. CDR3s include the opening cysteine and the closing phenylalanine or tryptophan. The order of the fields is D gene, CDR3 length, clone size, J gene, V gene, CDR3 protein, CDR3 DNA. A D gene is named only where the DNA matches it firmly. Part of the rows lack a size; the others show once, few, many or a class for expanded clones.

NA | 15 | NA | TRBJ2-7 | TRBV11-2 | CASSLSSVRGYEQYF | TGTGCCAGCAGCTTATCTTCTGTAAGGGGTTACGAGCAGTACTTC
NA | 13 | NA | TRBJ1-3 | TRBV2 | CASKNRAGNTIYF | TGTGCCAGTAAAAACAGGGCAGGAAACACCATATATTTT
TRBD1 | 12 | NA | TRBJ1-6 | TRBV12-3/TRBV12-4 | CASTTGGSPLHF | TGTGCCAGCACCACAGGGGGTTCACCCCTCCACTTT
NA | 14 | few | TRBJ2-7 | TRBV11-3 | CASSSRGPPYEQYF | TGTGCCAGCAGCTCGCGGGGGCCACCCTACGAGCAGTACTTC
TRBD1 | 15 | once | TRBJ1-2 | TRBV19 | CASSDDQGAAYGYTF | TGTGCCAGTAGTGATGACCAGGGGGCTGCCTATGGCTACACCTTC
NA | 16 | NA | TRBJ2-2 | TRBV19 | CASSMPQGRSTGELFF | TGTGCCAGTAGTATGCCTCAGGGGCGTAGCACCGGGGAGCTGTTTTTT
TRBD1 | 14 | NA | TRBJ1-1 | TRBV6-1 | CASSEAQGGTEAFF | TGTGCCAGCAGTGAAGCGCAGGGGGGTACTGAAGCTTTCTTT
NA | 14 | NA | TRBJ1-1 | TRBV25-1 | CASSESGRGAEAFF | TGTGCCAGCAGTGAATCGGGCAGGGGAGCTGAAGCTTTCTTT
TRBD1 | 12 | NA | TRBJ1-1 | TRBV6-5 | CASMGTGVEAFF | TGTGCCAGCATGGGGACAGGGGTCGAAGCTTTCTTT
NA | 12 | once | TRBJ2-5 | TRBV6-2/TRBV6-3 | CASSYSTEAQYF | TGTGCCAGCAGTTACTCTACCGAGGCCCAGTACTTC
TRBD2 | 14 | once | TRBJ2-1 | TRBV24-1 | CATSDEGTNGEQFF | TGTGCCACCAGTGATGAGGGGACTAACGGTGAGCAGTTCTTC
NA | 15 | NA | TRBJ1-1 | TRBV27 | CASSLSPGGGTEAFF | TGTGCCAGCAGTTTATCCCCTGGGGGGGGCACTGAAGCTTTCTTT
NA | 13 | NA | TRBJ2-5 | TRBV2 | CASSVVVAETQYF | TGTGCCAGCAGTGTTGTAGTTGCGGAGACCCAGTACTTC
TRBD1 | 14 | NA | TRBJ2-2 | TRBV29-1 | CSVGDRGRGGELFF | TGCAGCGTTGGTGACAGGGGGCGTGGCGGGGAGCTGTTTTTT
NA | 13 | few | TRBJ1-1 | TRBV11-3 | CASSLVGASEAFF | TGTGCCAGCAGCTTAGTGGGGGCCAGTGAAGCTTTCTTT
NA | 16 | NA | TRBJ1-2 | TRBV6-5 | CASSYAPEGGIYGYTF | TGTGCCAGCAGTTACGCGCCAGAAGGAGGAATCTATGGCTACACCTTC
NA | 12 | NA | TRBJ1-1 | TRBV15 | CATSRDSTEAFF | TGTGCCACCAGCAGAGACAGCACTGAAGCTTTCTTT
TRBD1 | 14 | NA | TRBJ1-2 | TRBV29-1 | CSVDGGQGVYGYTF | TGCAGCGTTGACGGGGGACAGGGGGTCTATGGCTACACCTTC
NA | 16 | NA | TRBJ2-1 | TRBV7-2 | CASSLAASDTYNEQFF | TGTGCCAGCAGCTTAGCGGCTAGCGACACCTACAATGAGCAGTTCTTC
TRBD1 | 15 | NA | TRBJ1-1 | TRBV19 | CASSLDRDSNTEAFF | TGTGCCAGTAGTTTAGACAGGGACTCGAACACTGAAGCTTTCTTT
NA | 14 | NA | TRBJ1-5 | TRBV6-5 | CASSYANIGQPQHF | TGTGCCAGCAGTTACGCGAATATCGGGCAGCCCCAGCATTTT
TRBD2 | 16 | NA | TRBJ2-1 | TRBV4-1 | CASSQVTGLAGTEQFF | TGCGCCAGCAGCCAAGTGACGGGACTAGCGGGAACAGAGCAGTTCTTC
NA | 16 | NA | TRBJ1-5 | TRBV19 | CASSIVRGGSNQPQHF | TGTGCCAGTAGTATAGTTAGGGGCGGTAGCAATCAGCCCCAGCATTTT
NA | 15 | NA | TRBJ1-5 | TRBV6-5 | CASSSHGQINQPQHF | TGTGCCAGCAGTAGCCATGGACAGATCAATCAGCCCCAGCATTTT
NA | 13 | NA | TRBJ1-2 | TRBV5-6 | CASSVTENYGYTF | TGTGCCAGCAGCGTGACAGAGAACTATGGCTACACCTTC
NA | 12 | NA | TRBJ1-4 | TRBV12-3/TRBV12-4 | CASSLFSGTPIF | TGTGCCAGCAGCCTTTTTTCCGGGACACCGATCTTT
TRBD2 | 14 | NA | TRBJ2-5 | TRBV19 | CASSRTSIQETQYF | TGTGCCAGTAGTAGGACTAGTATCCAAGAGACCCAGTACTTC
TRBD1 | 14 | NA | TRBJ1-6 | TRBV20-1 | CSASSDRGDSPLHF | TGCAGTGCTAGTTCGGACAGGGGAGACTCACCCCTCCACTTT
NA | 15 | NA | TRBJ1-6 | TRBV2 | CASSGLVSGNSPLHF | TGTGCCAGCAGTGGTCTGGTGTCAGGGAATTCACCCCTCCACTTT
NA | 15 | few | TRBJ2-1 | TRBV5-5 | CASSSPGSGGGEQFF | TGTGCCAGCAGCTCCCCGGGTAGTGGTGGCGGTGAGCAGTTCTTC
NA | 17 | NA | TRBJ2-1 | TRBV21-1 | CASSFRLDRSSYNEQFF | TGTGCCAGCAGCTTCCGTTTAGACAGAAGCTCCTACAATGAGCAGTTCTTC
TRBD1 | 15 | NA | TRBJ1-1 | TRBV2 | CASRLDRAPNTEAFF | TGTGCCAGCAGACTTGACAGGGCCCCAAATACTGAAGCTTTCTTT
TRBD1 | 16 | NA | TRBJ2-3 | TRBV2 | CASSVGTASSTDTQYF | TGTGCCAGCAGTGTCGGGACAGCTTCTAGCACAGATACGCAGTATTTT